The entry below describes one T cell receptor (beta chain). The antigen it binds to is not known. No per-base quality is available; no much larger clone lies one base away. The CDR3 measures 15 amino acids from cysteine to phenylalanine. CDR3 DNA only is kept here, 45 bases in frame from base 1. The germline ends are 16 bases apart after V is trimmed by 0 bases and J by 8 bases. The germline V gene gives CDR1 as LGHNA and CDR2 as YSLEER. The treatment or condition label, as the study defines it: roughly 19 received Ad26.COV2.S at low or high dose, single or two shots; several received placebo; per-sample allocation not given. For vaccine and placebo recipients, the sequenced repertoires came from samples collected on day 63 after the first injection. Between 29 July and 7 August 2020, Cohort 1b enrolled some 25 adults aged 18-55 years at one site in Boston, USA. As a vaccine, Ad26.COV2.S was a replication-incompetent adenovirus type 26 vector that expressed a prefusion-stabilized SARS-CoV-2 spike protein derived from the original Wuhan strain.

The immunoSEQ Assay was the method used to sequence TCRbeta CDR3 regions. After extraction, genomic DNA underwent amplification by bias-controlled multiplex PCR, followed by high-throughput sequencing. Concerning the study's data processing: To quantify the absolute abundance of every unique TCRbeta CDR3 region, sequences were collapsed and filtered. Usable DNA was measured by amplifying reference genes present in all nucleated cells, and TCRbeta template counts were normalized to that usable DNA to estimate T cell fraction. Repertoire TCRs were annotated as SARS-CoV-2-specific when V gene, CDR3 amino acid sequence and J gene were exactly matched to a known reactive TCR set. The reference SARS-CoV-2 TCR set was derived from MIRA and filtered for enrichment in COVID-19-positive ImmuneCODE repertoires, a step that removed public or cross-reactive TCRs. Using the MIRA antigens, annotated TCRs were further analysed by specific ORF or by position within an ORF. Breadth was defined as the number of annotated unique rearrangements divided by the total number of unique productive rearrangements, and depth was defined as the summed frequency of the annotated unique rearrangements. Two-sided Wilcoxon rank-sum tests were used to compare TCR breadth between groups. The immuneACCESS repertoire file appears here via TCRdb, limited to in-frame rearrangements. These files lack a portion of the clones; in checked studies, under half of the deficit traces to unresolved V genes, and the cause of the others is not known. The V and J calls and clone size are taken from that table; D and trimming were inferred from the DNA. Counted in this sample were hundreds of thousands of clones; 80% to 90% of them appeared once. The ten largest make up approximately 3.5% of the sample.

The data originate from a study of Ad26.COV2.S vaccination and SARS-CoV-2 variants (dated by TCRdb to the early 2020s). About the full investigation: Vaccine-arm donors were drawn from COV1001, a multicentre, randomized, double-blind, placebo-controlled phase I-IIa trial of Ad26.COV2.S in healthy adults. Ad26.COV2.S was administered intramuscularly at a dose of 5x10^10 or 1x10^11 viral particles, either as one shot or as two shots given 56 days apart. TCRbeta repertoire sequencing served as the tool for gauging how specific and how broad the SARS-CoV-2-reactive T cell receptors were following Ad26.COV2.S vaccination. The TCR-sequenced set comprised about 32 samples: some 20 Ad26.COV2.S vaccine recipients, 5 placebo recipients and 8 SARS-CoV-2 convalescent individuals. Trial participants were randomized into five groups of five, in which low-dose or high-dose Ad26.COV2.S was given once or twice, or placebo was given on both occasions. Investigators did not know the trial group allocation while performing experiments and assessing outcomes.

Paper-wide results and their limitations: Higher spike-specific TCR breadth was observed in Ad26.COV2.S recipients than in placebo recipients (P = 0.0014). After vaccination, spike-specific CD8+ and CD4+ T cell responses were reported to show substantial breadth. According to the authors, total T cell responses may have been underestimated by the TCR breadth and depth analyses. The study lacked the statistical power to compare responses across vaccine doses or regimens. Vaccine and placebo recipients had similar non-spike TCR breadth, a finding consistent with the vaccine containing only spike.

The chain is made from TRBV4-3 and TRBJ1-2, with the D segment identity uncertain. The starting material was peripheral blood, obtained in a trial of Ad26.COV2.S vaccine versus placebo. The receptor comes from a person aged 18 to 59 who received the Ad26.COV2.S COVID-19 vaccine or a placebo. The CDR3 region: CASSQDQGRVGGYTF. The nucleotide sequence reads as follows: TGCGCCAGCAGCCAAGATCAAGGGAGGGTAGGGGGCTACACCTTC.